Sequencing of this TCR beta chain was carried out in a study of blood T cells in healthy people across ages. Study findings and constraints: Unsorted PBMCs blocked a conclusive comparison of naive and antigen-experienced cells.

The length of the CDR3 is 13 residues. Trimming cost V 5 bases and J 0 bases, with 10 bases left between them. Germline V gene lookup returns CDR1 DFQATT and CDR2 SNEGSKA (reference sequence). Russia was home to the donors, healthy Caucasian individuals aged roughly 6 to 100. Isolating PBMCs gave at least 6.5 million of these cells per sample. The use of a sample-barcoded 5' primer and a J-beta primer mix characterized a second PCR of about 6 to 11 cycles. Every cDNA molecule bore a tag from a template-switch adaptor containing 12 random nucleotides. TCRdb recomputed calls from the 5' RACE reads with MiXCR, one row per CDR3 protein. The repertoire holds over 600,000 distinct CDR3 sequences, with around 41% as singletons. This clonotype appeared a few times. Its antigen is undetermined.

The sequencing input was blood. The TCR originated in an elderly man in good health. This chain connects TRBV20-1 to TRBJ1-2; maybe TRBD1 (6 bases). The CDR3 protein is CSAGNRANYGYTF. For the CDR3, the DNA is TGCAGTGCTGGTAACAGGGCTAACTATGGCTACACCTTC.